The next 20 T cell receptor beta chains were all read from a single sample in a study of OX40 agonist ivuxolimab in advanced cancers. Method: immunoSEQ multiplex PCR; TCRdb's copy keeps in-frame clones and lacks some. This sample has 85,000 to 100,000 clones, with approximately 94% found just once. Here the sequenced sample was CD4+ or CD8+ T cells sorted from blood, taken in a trial of the OX40 agonist ivuxolimab. These receptors were taken from an adult with an advanced solid tumor such as melanoma, head and neck, liver or kidney cancer.

The gene calls are TRBV18 and TRBJ2-3; 13 bases align to TRBD2. The CDR3 is 17 residues long. Germline V gene sequence: CDR1 KGHSH, CDR2 LQKENI. The ends lost 4 bases at V and 6 bases at J; junction bases unmatched: 10. CDR3 DNA: TGTGCCAGCTCACGGGAATCCGGGACTAGCGGGATGGATACGCAGTATTTT. Encoded protein: CASSRESGTSGMDTQYF. The variable domain in full, completed from reference TRBV18 and TRBJ2-3, reads NAGVMQNPRHLVRRRGQEARLRCSPMKGHSHVYWYRQLPEEGLKFMVYLQKENIIDESGMPKERFSAEFPKEGPSILRIQQVVRGDSAAYFCASSRESGTSGMDTQYFGPGTRLTVL.

The gene calls are TRBV27 and TRBJ1-3; 8 positions agree with TRBD1. CDR3 size: 18 residues. From germline, CDR1 is MNHEY and CDR2 SMNVEV (reference sequence). With V trimmed by 6 bases and J by 0 bases, 13 bases remained unmatched. Here the CDR3 reads CASRAWTGRVDSGNTIYF. For the CDR3, the DNA is TGTGCCAGCAGGGCCTGGACAGGGAGGGTTGACTCTGGAAACACCATATATTTT.

Details on this clone: Other DNA sequences in this specimen translate into the identical CDR3. The DNA of the CDR3 is TGTGCCATCAGTGAGTCGACTGGTCTCGGGGACACCATATATTTT. It yields the protein CAISESTGLGDTIYF. The chain is built from TRBV10-3 and TRBJ1-3, with D unclear. Per germline, CDR1 ENHRY and CDR2 SYGVKD. This CDR3 is built from 15 residues. Trimming cost V 0 bases and J 8 bases, with 14 bases left between them.

The CDR3 DNA sequence: TGCGCCAGCAGCCCCCGGGGGTCCTACAATGAGCAGTTCTTC. Encoded protein: CASSPRGSYNEQFF. This sequence joins TRBV4-1 and TRBJ2-1; D might be TRBD2 (6 bases). V lost 4 bases, J lost 1 base, and 8 bases lay in between. The CDR3 covers 14 residues. Per the germline V gene, CDR1 is MGHRA and CDR2 is YSYEKL.

The gene calls are TRBV21-1 and TRBJ2-7; the table's D call of TRBD1 was not tested on the DNA. TRBV21-1 is recorded as a pseudogene. The CDR3 totals 16 residues. The CDR3: CASSKGGTDRAYEQYF. DNA of the CDR3: TGTGCCAGCAGCAAAGGGGGCACGGACCGAGCCTACGAGCAGTACTTC.

The J gene is TRBJ2-2, the V gene TRBV19; 9 bases are shared with TRBD2. Germline loops: CDR1 LNHDA, CDR2 SQIVND (reference sequence). The CDR3 spans 18 residues. The junction had 9 bases not matched to a gene; V was cut back by 0 bases and J by 4 bases. The CDR3 DNA is TGTGCCAGTAGTATAGATACTAGCGGGCGGCGCGGCACCGGGGAGCTGTTTTTT. Translation gives CASSIDTSGRRGTGELFF.

The rearrangement uses TRBV7-2 and TRBJ2-1, with D possibly matching TRBD1 (5 bases). Germline V gives CDR1 SGHTA, CDR2 FQGNSA. Trimming took 5 bases from V and 10 from J, leaving 9 bases between them. The CDR3 has 11 amino acids. Written as DNA, the CDR3 is TGTGCCAGCAGCAACCGACAGGAGCAGTTCTTC. Translation gives CASSNRQEQFF.

The rearrangement joins TRBV4-2 to TRBJ2-1; D is perhaps TRBD2 (5 bases). Trimming removed 0 bases at V and 15 bases at J, with 21 bases between. The CDR3 is 15 residues long. Per germline, CDR1 LGHNA and CDR2 YNFKEQ. Here the CDR3 DNA reads TGTGCCAGCAGCCAAGACCTAGCCCAGGAGAATCGTCGGTTCTTC. Protein product: CASSQDLAQENRRFF.

V usage is TRBV25-1 and J usage is TRBJ1-3; a possible D gene is TRBD1 (6 bases). The germline gives CDR1 MGHDK, CDR2 SYGVNS. This CDR3 has 14 amino acids. Trimming pared 4 bases from V and 2 bases from J, leaving 9 bases between. The CDR3 bases are TGTGCCAGCAGTGCATACAGGGCTGGAAACACCATATATTTT. It codes for CASSAYRAGNTIYF.

This clone occurred a few times. The chain has TRBV7-3 and TRBJ1-4; D unresolved. V was shortened by 5 bases and J by 5 bases, with 9 bases between the two germline ends. The CDR3 consists of 13 residues. The germline CDR1 and CDR2 sequences are SGHTA and FQGTGA. DNA of the CDR3: TGTGCCAGCAGCCGTTCAGAGAATGAAAAACTGTTTTTT. This codes for CASSRSENEKLFF.

The chain carries TRBV7-2 and TRBJ1-1, with 11 bases aligning to TRBD1. V dropped 5 bases and J dropped 11; count of bases not matched to a gene: 7. Germline V lookup: CDR1 SGHTA, CDR2 FQGNSA. This CDR3 has 13 amino acids. CDR3 sequence: CASSPDRGLDAFF. CDR3 nucleotides: TGTGCCAGCAGCCCGGACAGGGGGCTTGATGCTTTCTTT.

The V call is TRBV7-9, the J call TRBJ2-1; unclear D gene. The germline V gene has CDR1 SEHNR and CDR2 FQNEAQ (reference sequence). The V end lost 10 bases, the J end lost 0 bases, and 10 bases lay between the germline ends. This CDR3 spans 13 amino acids. The CDR3 spells CAISIYSYNEQFF. DNA of the CDR3: TGTGCCATATCGATCTACTCCTACAATGAGCAGTTCTTC.

The V call is TRBV27, the J call TRBJ2-3; 7 bases are shared with TRBD2. CDR1 is MNHEY, CDR2 SMNVEV, per germline (reference sequence). The CDR3 sequence is 14 residues long. V lost 5 bases and J lost 1; bases outside the gene matches: 3. The CDR3 coding sequence is TGTGCCAGCAGTAGCGGGGATCGCACAGATACGCAGTATTTT. Encoded protein: CASSSGDRTDTQYF.

This chain connects TRBV15 to TRBJ1-3; D is unresolved. CDR3 size: 15 residues. The V end was cut by 3 bases, the J end by 0 bases, with 9 bases between. Germline loops: CDR1 LNHNV, CDR2 YYDKDF (reference sequence). The DNA for the CDR3 is TGTGCCACCAGCAGCGGGCGGCACTCTGGAAACACCATATATTTT. Protein: CATSSGRHSGNTIYF.

The chain couples TRBV5-6 to TRBJ2-3; D may correspond to TRBD1 or TRBD2 (5 bases each). V dropped 5 bases and J dropped 7 bases, with 17 bases sitting between them. This CDR3 is 14 amino acids long. The germline gives CDR1 SGHDT, CDR2 YYEEEE. CDR3 in DNA: TGTGCCAGCAGTTCTACAGGAGGCACGAATACGCAGTATTTT. Translation gives CASSSTGGTNTQYF. The full variable domain, in which reference TRBV5-6 and TRBJ2-3 provide the parts outside the CDR3, is DAGVTQSPTHLIKTRGQQVTLRCSPKSGHDTVSWYQQALGQGPQFIFQYYEEEERQRGNFPDRFSGHQFPNYSSELNVNALLLGDSALYLCASSSTGGTNTQYFGPGTRLTVL.

This chain joins TRBV7-9 and TRBJ1-3; D gene unclear. Germline V gene data show CDR1 as SEHNR and CDR2 as FQNEAQ (reference sequence). Trimming removed 1 base from V and 4 bases from J, with 11 bases in between. This CDR3 spans 15 amino acids. The CDR3 coding sequence is TGTGCCAGCAGCTTAGAAGAGAAGGGAGGAAACACCATATATTTT. Translated, it gives CASSLEEKGGNTIYF.

The chain couples TRBV11-2 to TRBJ1-5, with no clear D. Trimming removed 3 bases at V and 2 bases at J, with 11 bases between. The germline V gene has CDR1 SGHAT and CDR2 FQNNGV. There are 15 residues in the CDR3. CDR3 residues: CASSLGGVGNQPQHF. The CDR3 nucleotides are TGTGCCAGCAGCTTGGGCGGGGTTGGCAATCAGCCCCAGCATTTT. The whole variable domain, filled in from reference TRBV11-2 and TRBJ1-5, reads EAGVAQSPRYKIIEKRQSVAFWCNPISGHATLYWYQQILGQGPKLLIQFQNNGVVDDSQLPKDRFSAERLKGVDSTLKIQPAKLEDSAVYLCASSLGGVGNQPQHFGDGTRLSIL.

V usage is TRBV4-1 and J usage is TRBJ1-2; 7 positions match TRBD1. The junction had 2 bases not matched to a gene; V was cut back by 1 base and J by 3 bases. Per the germline V gene, CDR1 is MGHRA and CDR2 is YSYEKL. The CDR3 runs to 14 residues. The CDR3 nucleotides read TGCGCCAGCAGCCAAGTTCAGGGGGACTATGGCTACACCTTC. This translates into CASSQVQGDYGYTF.

This chain links TRBV6-5 with TRBJ2-4, with a tentative D call TRBD2 (6 bases). Trimming removed 5 bases at V and 6 bases at J, with 8 bases between. The CDR3 consists of 12 residues. Germline V gene lookup returns CDR1 MNHEY and CDR2 SVGAGI. The CDR3 DNA is TGTGCCAGCAGTAGGAGGGGAAACATTCAGTACTTC. It is translated as CASSRRGNIQYF.

V is TRBV11-3 and J is TRBJ2-3; TRBD1 is a possible D gene (6 bases). The CDR3 is made up of 14 amino acids. The germline V gene encodes CDR1 SGHNT and CDR2 YENEEA. V lost 0 bases and J 4 bases, leaving 8 bases between the germline ends. CDR3 nucleotides: TGTGCCAGCAGCTTAGACTGGGGGCCAGATACGCAGTATTTT. Amino acid sequence: CASSLDWGPDTQYF.